This TCR beta chain was obtained from a study of blood T cells in healthy people across ages. The wider study: T cells yielded about one barcoded beta molecule per two cells through template switching.

Sample-barcoded 5' priming and a J-beta primer mix drove a second PCR of roughly 6 to 12 cycles. Every cDNA molecule bore a tag from a template-switch adaptor containing 12 random nucleotides. TCRdb re-derived calls from the 5' RACE reads in MiXCR, one entry per CDR3 protein. The sample carries approximately 800,000 distinct CDR3 sequences, about 25% recorded once. Caucasian individuals from Russia who were healthy and aged 6 to 90 acted as donors. Germline V CDR1 and CDR2: SGHRS, YFSETQ. The CDR3 covers 13 residues. These data were also reused for a study on T cells of mothers and their children. In that study: Related mother and child pairs showed slightly greater overlap (not significant) than unrelated pairs did.

The sample consisted of blood. This receptor was taken from a boy between 10 and 17 years old in good health. The chain is built from TRBV5-1 and TRBJ2-5; D is uncertain. The J call may be faulty, since TRBJ2-1 better matches the DNA end. The CDR3 region is CASSLTTHNEQFF. CDR3 DNA: TGCGCCAGCAGCTTGACCACCCACAATGAGCAGTTCTTC.